Listed below are T cell receptor beta chains from one sample, sequenced in a study of blood T cell repertoires in COVID-19. The protocol was immunoSEQ multiplex PCR, while the TCRdb copy is restricted to in-frame clones and leaves out a portion. The sample has 200,000 or so clones, roughly 82% seen once. Material for sequencing was peripheral blood. The receptors were sampled from a woman aged 30 to 39 with acute or convalescent COVID-19. Each CDR3 is given with its conserved first and last residue. Fields, in order: CDR3 DNA, CDR3 protein, D gene, clone size, J gene, V gene. A D gene is named only where the DNA matches it firmly. The size of a clone is reported for some rows only, either as once, few or many, or as a class for expanded clones.

CDR3 DNA: TGTGCCAGTACCCCGACTAGCGGGGGGGCCGGTACGCAGTATTTT; CDR3 protein: CASTPTSGGAGTQYF; D gene: TRBD2; clone size: -; J gene: TRBJ2-3; V gene: TRBV19
CDR3 DNA: TGTGCCAGCAGCTTGAGCGTGGGGCTAACCCAGTACTTC; CDR3 protein: CASSLSVGLTQYF; D gene: -; clone size: -; J gene: TRBJ2-5; V gene: TRBV5-6
CDR3 DNA: TGTGCCAGCAGCCTAGCCGACAGAGGGGGCGGCTATGGCTACACCTTC; CDR3 protein: CASSLADRGGGYGYTF; D gene: TRBD1; clone size: -; J gene: TRBJ1-2; V gene: TRBV7-9
CDR3 DNA: TGTGCCAGCAGGTCCTCCGGGACAGCAAAGGGTCAGTTCTTC; CDR3 protein: CASRSSGTAKGQFF; D gene: TRBD1; clone size: few; J gene: TRBJ2-1; V gene: TRBV28
CDR3 DNA: TGTGCCAGCAGTTTCAGATTAGGCCTAGCGGCCCTCGGGGAGCAGTACTTC; CDR3 protein: CASSFRLGLAALGEQYF; D gene: TRBD2; clone size: -; J gene: TRBJ2-7; V gene: TRBV28
CDR3 DNA: TGTGCCATTAGCGGGGGACGCTACGAGCAGTACTTC; CDR3 protein: CAISGGRYEQYF; D gene: TRBD2; clone size: -; J gene: TRBJ2-7; V gene: TRBV10-3
CDR3 DNA: TGTGCCAGCAGCGAAACGGGGCTAGCGGGAGATATGAGTGATGAGCAGTTCTTC; CDR3 protein: CASSETGLAGDMSDEQFF; D gene: TRBD2; clone size: few; J gene: TRBJ2-1; V gene: TRBV4-2
CDR3 DNA: TGTGCCAGCAGTTCTCTCGCAGCCGCGGGAGCTCGGTTTACGCAGTATTTT; CDR3 protein: CASSSLAAAGARFTQYF; D gene: TRBD2; clone size: -; J gene: TRBJ2-3; V gene: TRBV27
CDR3 DNA: TGTGCCAGCAGTCCCCTCAATCCGGGGAACACTGAAGCTTTCTTT; CDR3 protein: CASSPLNPGNTEAFF; D gene: -; clone size: once; J gene: TRBJ1-1; V gene: TRBV6-5
CDR3 DNA: TGTGCCAGCAGTTACAAAACAGGGAGGGGGAACTATGGCTACACCTTC; CDR3 protein: CASSYKTGRGNYGYTF; D gene: -; clone size: -; J gene: TRBJ1-2; V gene: TRBV6-5
CDR3 DNA: TGTGCCAGCAGGGCAGAAGTCTCACCCCTCCACTTT; CDR3 protein: CASRAEVSPLHF; D gene: -; clone size: -; J gene: TRBJ1-6; V gene: TRBV2
CDR3 DNA: TGTGCCAGTAGACTCTCCGGGACAGGGAACACTGAAGCTTTCTTT; CDR3 protein: CASRLSGTGNTEAFF; D gene: TRBD1; clone size: -; J gene: TRBJ1-1; V gene: TRBV19
CDR3 DNA: TGTGCCAGCAGCGTAGGGGGGAGGGCCTCTTCCTACGAGCAGTACTTC; CDR3 protein: CASSVGGRASSYEQYF; D gene: TRBD2; clone size: -; J gene: TRBJ2-7; V gene: TRBV9
CDR3 DNA: TGTGCCAGCAGTCCCGGGACAGGGAGGTTCCAGCCCCAGCATTTT; CDR3 protein: CASSPGTGRFQPQHF; D gene: TRBD1; clone size: many; J gene: TRBJ1-5; V gene: TRBV6-5
CDR3 DNA: TGTGCCAGCAGTACCGAAGGACTAGCGGTAGATACGCAGTATTTT; CDR3 protein: CASSTEGLAVDTQYF; D gene: TRBD2; clone size: few; J gene: TRBJ2-3; V gene: TRBV5-5
CDR3 DNA: TGTGCCAGCAGTGCGGCTAGCGGGAGGACCATCTGGGACGAGCAGTACTTC; CDR3 protein: CASSAASGRTIWDEQYF; D gene: TRBD2; clone size: -; J gene: TRBJ2-7; V gene: TRBV2
CDR3 DNA: TGTGCCAGCAGCCAAATGGGGACAGACTACACAGATACGCAGTATTTT; CDR3 protein: CASSQMGTDYTDTQYF; D gene: TRBD1; clone size: once; J gene: TRBJ2-3; V gene: TRBV7-9
CDR3 DNA: TGTGCCAGCAGCGTAGCCATACTAGCGGGGGGGCCCGTAGATACGCAGTATTTT; CDR3 protein: CASSVAILAGGPVDTQYF; D gene: TRBD2; clone size: -; J gene: TRBJ2-3; V gene: TRBV9
CDR3 DNA: TGTGCCAGTAGTACCTTAGGGGATGAGCAGTTCTTC; CDR3 protein: CASSTLGDEQFF; D gene: -; clone size: once; J gene: TRBJ2-1; V gene: TRBV19
CDR3 DNA: TGTGCCAGCAGCTACCCTAGCACGGGAAGCTCCTACGAGCAGTACTTC; CDR3 protein: CASSYPSTGSSYEQYF; D gene: -; clone size: -; J gene: TRBJ2-7; V gene: TRBV7-8
CDR3 DNA: TGCGCCAGCAGCCAAGATGGGCCGCAAGAGACCCAGTACTTC; CDR3 protein: CASSQDGPQETQYF; D gene: -; clone size: -; J gene: TRBJ2-5; V gene: TRBV4-1
CDR3 DNA: TGTGCCAGCAGTTCCAGTCTGGACAGGGACACCGGGGAGCTGTTTTTT; CDR3 protein: CASSSSLDRDTGELFF; D gene: TRBD1; clone size: -; J gene: TRBJ2-2; V gene: TRBV5-6
CDR3 DNA: TGTGCCAGCAGGAAGGGACAGGGAGGGACCGGGGAGCTGTTTTTT; CDR3 protein: CASRKGQGGTGELFF; D gene: TRBD1; clone size: -; J gene: TRBJ2-2; V gene: TRBV6-6
CDR3 DNA: TGTGCCACCAGTGATCCTGGGACAGGGAGCCACGAGCAGTACTTC; CDR3 protein: CATSDPGTGSHEQYF; D gene: TRBD1; clone size: -; J gene: TRBJ2-7; V gene: TRBV24-1
CDR3 DNA: TGTGCCAGCACACAGGTCGGGACCGGGGAGCTGTTTTTT; CDR3 protein: CASTQVGTGELFF; D gene: -; clone size: -; J gene: TRBJ2-2; V gene: TRBV2
CDR3 DNA: TGTGCCAGCTCACCAAAACTAGCTTCCGAGCAGTACTTC; CDR3 protein: CASSPKLASEQYF; D gene: -; clone size: -; J gene: TRBJ2-7; V gene: TRBV18
CDR3 DNA: TGTGCCAGCAGCTTGTTAATCGGCGGGGAGACCCAGTACTTC; CDR3 protein: CASSLLIGGETQYF; D gene: -; clone size: few; J gene: TRBJ2-5; V gene: TRBV7-7
CDR3 DNA: TGTGCCAGCAGATTACGGGGGGAACCTGAAGCTTTCTTT; CDR3 protein: CASRLRGEPEAFF; D gene: -; clone size: -; J gene: TRBJ1-1; V gene: TRBV6-5
CDR3 DNA: TGTGCCTGGAGGACTAGCGGACCGGCCTACGAGCAGTACTTC; CDR3 protein: CAWRTSGPAYEQYF; D gene: TRBD2; clone size: -; J gene: TRBJ2-7; V gene: TRBV30
CDR3 DNA: TGTGCCAGCTCACCCGGTTCATCCGGGACAGGGGATTATGGCTACACCTTC; CDR3 protein: CASSPGSSGTGDYGYTF; D gene: TRBD1; clone size: once; J gene: TRBJ1-2; V gene: TRBV18
CDR3 DNA: TGTGCCAGCAGCTTAACTGGGGGGAATGGCTATGGCTACACCTTC; CDR3 protein: CASSLTGGNGYGYTF; D gene: -; clone size: -; J gene: TRBJ1-2; V gene: TRBV7-3
CDR3 DNA: TGTGCCAGCAGCCGAGAGGGGGGAGTTGCTGAAGCTTTCTTT; CDR3 protein: CASSREGGVAEAFF; D gene: -; clone size: -; J gene: TRBJ1-1; V gene: TRBV3-1/TRBV3-2